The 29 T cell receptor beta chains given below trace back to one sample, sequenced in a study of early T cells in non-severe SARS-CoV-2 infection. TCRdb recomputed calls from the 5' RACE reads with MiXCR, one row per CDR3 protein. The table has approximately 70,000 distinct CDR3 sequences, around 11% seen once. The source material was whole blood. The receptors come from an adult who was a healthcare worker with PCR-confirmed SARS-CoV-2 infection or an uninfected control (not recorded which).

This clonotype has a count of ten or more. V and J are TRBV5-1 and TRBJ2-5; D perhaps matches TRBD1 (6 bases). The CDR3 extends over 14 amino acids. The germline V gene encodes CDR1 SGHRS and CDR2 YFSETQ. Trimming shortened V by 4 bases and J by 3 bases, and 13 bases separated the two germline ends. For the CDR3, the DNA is TGCGCCAGCAGCCCCCTGGACAGAGAAGAGACCCAGTACTTC. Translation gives CASSPLDREETQYF.

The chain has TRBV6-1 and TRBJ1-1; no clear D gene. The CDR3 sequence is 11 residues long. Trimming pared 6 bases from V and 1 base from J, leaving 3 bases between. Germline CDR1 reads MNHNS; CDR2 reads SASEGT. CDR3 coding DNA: TGTGCCAGCAGGGAGAACACTGAAGCTTTCTTT. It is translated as CASRENTEAFF.

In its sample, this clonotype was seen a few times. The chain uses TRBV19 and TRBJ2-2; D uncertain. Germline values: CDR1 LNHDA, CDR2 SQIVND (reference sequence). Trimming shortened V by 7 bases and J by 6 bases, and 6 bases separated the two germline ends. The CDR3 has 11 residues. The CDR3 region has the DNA TGTGCCAGTAAACTGCCCGGGGAGCTGTTTTTT. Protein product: CASKLPGELFF.

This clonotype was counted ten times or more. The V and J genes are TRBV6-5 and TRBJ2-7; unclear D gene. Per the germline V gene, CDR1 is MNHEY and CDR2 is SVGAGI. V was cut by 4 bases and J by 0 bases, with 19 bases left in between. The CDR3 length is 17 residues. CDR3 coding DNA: TGTGCCAGCAGTTTAGCCTCGTCCCATTCAAGCTCCTACGAGCAGTACTTC. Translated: CASSLASSHSSSYEQYF.

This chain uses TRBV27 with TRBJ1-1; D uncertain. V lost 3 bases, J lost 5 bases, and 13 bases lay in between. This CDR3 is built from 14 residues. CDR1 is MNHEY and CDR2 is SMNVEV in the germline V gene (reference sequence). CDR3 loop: CASSLVGGKTEAFF. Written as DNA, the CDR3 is TGTGCCAGCAGTTTGGTGGGTGGAAAAACTGAAGCTTTCTTT.

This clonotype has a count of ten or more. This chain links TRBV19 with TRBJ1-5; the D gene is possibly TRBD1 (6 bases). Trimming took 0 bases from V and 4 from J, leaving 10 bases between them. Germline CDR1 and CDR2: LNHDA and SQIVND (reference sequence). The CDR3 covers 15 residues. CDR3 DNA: TGTGCCAGTAGTATAGATCTCGACAGGAATCAGCCCCAGCATTTT. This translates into CASSIDLDRNQPQHF.

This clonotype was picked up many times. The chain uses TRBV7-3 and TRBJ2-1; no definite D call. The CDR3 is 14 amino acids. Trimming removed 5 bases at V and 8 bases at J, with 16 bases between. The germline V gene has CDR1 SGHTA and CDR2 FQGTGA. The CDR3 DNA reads TGTGCCAGCAGCCGACGGCACTCTGTGGATGAGCAGTTCTTC. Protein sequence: CASSRRHSVDEQFF.

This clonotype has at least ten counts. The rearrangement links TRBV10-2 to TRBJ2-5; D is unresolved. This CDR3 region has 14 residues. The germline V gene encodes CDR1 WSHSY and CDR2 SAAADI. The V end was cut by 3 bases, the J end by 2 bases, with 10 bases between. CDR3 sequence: CASSDRTEQETQYF. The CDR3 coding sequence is TGCGCCAGCAGTGATAGGACCGAGCAAGAGACCCAGTACTTC.

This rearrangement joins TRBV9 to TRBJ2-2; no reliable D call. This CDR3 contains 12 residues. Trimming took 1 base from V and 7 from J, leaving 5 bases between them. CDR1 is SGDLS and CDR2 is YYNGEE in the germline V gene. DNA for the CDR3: TGTGCCAGCAGCGTAAGCATCGGGGAGCTGTTTTTT. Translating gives CASSVSIGELFF.

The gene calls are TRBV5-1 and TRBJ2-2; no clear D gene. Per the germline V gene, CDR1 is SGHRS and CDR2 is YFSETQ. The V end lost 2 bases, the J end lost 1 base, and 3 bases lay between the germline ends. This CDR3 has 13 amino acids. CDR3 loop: CASSFKNTGELFF. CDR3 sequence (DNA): TGCGCCAGCAGCTTCAAGAACACCGGGGAGCTGTTTTTT.

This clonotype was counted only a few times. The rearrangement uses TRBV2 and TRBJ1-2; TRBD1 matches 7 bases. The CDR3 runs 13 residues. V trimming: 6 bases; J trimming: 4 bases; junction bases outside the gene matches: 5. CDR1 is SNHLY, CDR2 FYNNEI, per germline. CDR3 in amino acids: CASRGGGRYGYTF. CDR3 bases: TGTGCCAGCAGGGGAGGGGGCCGCTATGGCTACACCTTC. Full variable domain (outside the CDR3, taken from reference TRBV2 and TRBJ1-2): EPEVTQTPSHQVTQMGQEVILRCVPISNHLYFYWYRQILGQKVEFLVSFYNNEISEKSEIFDDQFSVERPDGSNFTLKIRSTKLEDSAMYFCASRGGGRYGYTFGSGTRLTVV.

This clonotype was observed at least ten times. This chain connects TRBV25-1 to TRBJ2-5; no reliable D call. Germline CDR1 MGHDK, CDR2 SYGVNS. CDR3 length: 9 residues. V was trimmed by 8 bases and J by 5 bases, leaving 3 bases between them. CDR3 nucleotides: TGTGCCAGCGGCGAGACCCAGTACTTC. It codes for CASGETQYF.

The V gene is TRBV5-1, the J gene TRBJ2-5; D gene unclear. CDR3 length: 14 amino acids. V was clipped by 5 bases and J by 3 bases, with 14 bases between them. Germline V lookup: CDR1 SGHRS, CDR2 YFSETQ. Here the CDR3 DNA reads TGCGCCAGCAGACCCGGGCCGACCGAAGAGACCCAGTACTTC. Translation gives CASRPGPTEETQYF.

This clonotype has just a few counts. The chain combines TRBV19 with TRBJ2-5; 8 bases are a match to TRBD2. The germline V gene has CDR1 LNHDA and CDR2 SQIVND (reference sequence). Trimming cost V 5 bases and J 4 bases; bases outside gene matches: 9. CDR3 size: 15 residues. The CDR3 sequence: CASSFSAGGTETQYF. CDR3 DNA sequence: TGTGCCAGTAGTTTTTCGGCGGGGGGCACAGAGACCCAGTACTTC.

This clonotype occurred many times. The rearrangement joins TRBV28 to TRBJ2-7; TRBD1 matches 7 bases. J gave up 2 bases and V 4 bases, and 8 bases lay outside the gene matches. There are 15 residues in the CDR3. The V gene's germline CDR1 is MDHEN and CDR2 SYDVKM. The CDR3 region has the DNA TGTGCCAGCAGTTCCCCTGACAGGGTCGCCTACGAGCAGTACTTC. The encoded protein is CASSSPDRVAYEQYF.

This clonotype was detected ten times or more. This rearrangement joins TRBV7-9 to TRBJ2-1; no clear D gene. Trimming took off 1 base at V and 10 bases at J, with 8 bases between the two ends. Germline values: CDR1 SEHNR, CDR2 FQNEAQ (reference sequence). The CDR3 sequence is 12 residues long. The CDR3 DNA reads TGTGCCAGCAGCTTAGGATCGCGCGAGCAGTTCTTC. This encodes CASSLGSREQFF.

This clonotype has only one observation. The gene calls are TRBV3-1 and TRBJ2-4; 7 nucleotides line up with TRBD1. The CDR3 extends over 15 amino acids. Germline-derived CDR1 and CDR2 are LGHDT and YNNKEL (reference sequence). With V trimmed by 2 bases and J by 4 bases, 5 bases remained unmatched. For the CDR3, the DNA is TGTGCCAGCAGCCAATCCGGGACAGATAAAAACATTCAGTACTTC. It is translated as CASSQSGTDKNIQYF.

CDR3 amino acids: CASRRQSPYNEQFF. In DNA, the CDR3 is TGTGCCAGCAGACGACAATCGCCTTACAATGAGCAGTTCTTC. The chain uses TRBV2 and TRBJ2-1; D gene ambiguous. The V and J ends lost 6 bases and 4 bases respectively, with 13 bases between them. This CDR3 spans 14 amino acids. Germline lookup yields CDR1 SNHLY and CDR2 FYNNEI.

Written as DNA, the CDR3 is TGTGCCAGCAGTCCGGCAGGAGGCACAGATACGCAGTATTTT. Translation gives CASSPAGGTDTQYF. This chain uses TRBV6-4 with TRBJ2-3; D remains ambiguous. CDR1 and CDR2 from the germline V gene are MRHNA and SNTAGT. This CDR3 spans 14 amino acids. Between the trimmed V and J ends, which lost 5 bases and 1 base, there was a span of 10 bases.

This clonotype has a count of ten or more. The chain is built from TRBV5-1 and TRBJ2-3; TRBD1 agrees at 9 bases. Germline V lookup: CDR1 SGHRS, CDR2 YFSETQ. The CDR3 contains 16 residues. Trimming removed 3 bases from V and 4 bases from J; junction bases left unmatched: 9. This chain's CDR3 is CASSWGDREGSDTQYF. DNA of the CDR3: TGCGCCAGCAGCTGGGGGGACAGGGAGGGCTCAGATACGCAGTATTTT.

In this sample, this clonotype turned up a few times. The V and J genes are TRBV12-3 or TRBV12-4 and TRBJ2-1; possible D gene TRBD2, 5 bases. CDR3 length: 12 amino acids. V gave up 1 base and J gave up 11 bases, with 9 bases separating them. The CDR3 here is CASSLGGYQQFF. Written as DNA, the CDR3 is TGTGCCAGCAGTTTAGGAGGGTATCAGCAGTTCTTC.

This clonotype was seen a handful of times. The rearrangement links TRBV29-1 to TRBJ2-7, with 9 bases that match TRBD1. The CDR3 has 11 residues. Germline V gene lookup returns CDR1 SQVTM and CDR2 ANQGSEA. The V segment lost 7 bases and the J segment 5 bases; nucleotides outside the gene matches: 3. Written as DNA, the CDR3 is TGCAGCGCCCGACAGGGGGACGAGCAGTACTTC. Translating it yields CSARQGDEQYF.

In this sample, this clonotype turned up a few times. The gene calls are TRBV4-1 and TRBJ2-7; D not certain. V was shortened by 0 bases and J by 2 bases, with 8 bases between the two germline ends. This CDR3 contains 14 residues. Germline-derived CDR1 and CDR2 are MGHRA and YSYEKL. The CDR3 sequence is CASSQEYGPYEQYF. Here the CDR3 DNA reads TGCGCCAGCAGCCAAGAATACGGCCCCTACGAGCAGTACTTC.

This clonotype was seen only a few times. The CDR3 spells CASSRTGTNEKLFF. CDR3 sequence (DNA): TGTGCCAGCAGCCGAACAGGGACGAATGAAAAACTGTTTTTT. The chain carries TRBV9 and TRBJ1-4, with a possible D match to TRBD1 (6 bases). Trimming removed 4 bases from V and 5 bases from J, with 12 bases in between. CDR3 length equals 14 residues. The germline V gene has CDR1 SGDLS and CDR2 YYNGEE.

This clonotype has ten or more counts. CDR3 region: CASSQDSGTGELFF. The CDR3 nucleotides are TGTGCCAGCAGCCAAGACTCCGGAACCGGGGAGCTGTTTTTT. The V call is TRBV11-3, the J call TRBJ2-2, with D unclear. In germline, CDR1 is SGHNT, CDR2 YENEEA. CDR3 length: 14 residues. Trimming stripped 5 bases from V and 5 bases from J, with 12 bases between.

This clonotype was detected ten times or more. Written as DNA, the CDR3 is TGTGCCAGCAGCTTAGTTTTTGGGCGGAATTACAATGAGCAGTTCTTC. Its protein product is CASSLVFGRNYNEQFF. The chain joins TRBV11-2 to TRBJ2-1; D unclear. Germline lookup yields CDR1 SGHAT and CDR2 FQNNGV. The CDR3 runs 16 residues. V was shortened by 1 base and J by 4 bases, with 14 bases between the two germline ends.

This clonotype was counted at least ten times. As DNA, the CDR3 is TGTGCCAGCAGTTACTCCATAGGGGGGTTTGATTCACCCCTCCACTTT. It encodes CASSYSIGGFDSPLHF. The chain links TRBV6-5 to TRBJ1-6; D is possibly TRBD1 (6 bases). Germline CDR1 is MNHEY and CDR2 is SVGAGI. V lost 0 bases, J lost 8 bases, and 14 bases lay in between. The CDR3 runs to 16 residues.

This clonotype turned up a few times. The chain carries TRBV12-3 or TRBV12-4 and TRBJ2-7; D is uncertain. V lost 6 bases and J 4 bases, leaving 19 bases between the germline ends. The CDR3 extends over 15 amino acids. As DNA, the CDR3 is TGTGCCAGCAGCCATTCCGCCCGGGTCGGGTACGAGCAGTACTTC. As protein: CASSHSARVGYEQYF.

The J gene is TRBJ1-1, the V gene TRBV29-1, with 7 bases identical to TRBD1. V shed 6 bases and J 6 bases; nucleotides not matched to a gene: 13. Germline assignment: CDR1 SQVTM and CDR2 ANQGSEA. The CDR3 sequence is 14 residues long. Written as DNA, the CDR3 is TGCAGCGTCGGATTGGGGACAGTCAACTCTGAAGCTTTCTTT. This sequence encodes CSVGLGTVNSEAFF.